This entry lists 4 T cell receptor beta chains sequenced from one sample in a study of T cell responses to AZD1222 COVID-19 vaccine. Clones were read by immunoSEQ multiplex PCR, and TCRdb kept only the in-frame ones, dropping some. Of fewer than 150,000 clones listed, 75% to 90% are singletons. This specimen consisted of peripheral blood, obtained on day 0 of AZD1222 vaccination. The receptor source for this set is an adult in good health.

The chain recombines TRBV7-2 with TRBJ2-1, with 10 bases lining up with TRBD2. The CDR3 is 15 amino acids. The junction had 8 bases not matched to a gene; V was cut back by 5 bases and J by 7 bases. Germline loops: CDR1 SGHTA, CDR2 FQGNSA. The CDR3 protein is CASSPLAGVLNEQFF. The CDR3 DNA sequence: TGTGCCAGCAGCCCCCTAGCGGGGGTCTTAAATGAGCAGTTCTTC.

The chain is built from TRBV15 and TRBJ2-5, with TRBD2 identical over 12 bases. Germline V lookup: CDR1 LNHNV, CDR2 YYDKDF (reference sequence). The CDR3 has 16 amino acids. V lost 0 bases to trimming and J lost 5 bases; unmatched junction nucleotides: 4. CDR3 protein: CATSREKLAGGETQYF. CDR3 in DNA: TGTGCCACCAGCAGAGAAAAACTAGCGGGGGGCGAGACCCAGTACTTC. The full variable domain, with the rest looked up from reference TRBV15 and TRBJ2-5, is DAMVIQNPRYQVTQFGKPVTLSCSQTLNHNVMYWYQQKSSQAPKLLFHYYDKDFNNEADTPDNFQSRRPNTSFCFLDIRSPGLGDTAMYLCATSREKLAGGETQYFGPGTRLLVL.

The J gene is TRBJ2-1, the V gene TRBV2, with 10 bases that match TRBD2. This CDR3 contains 15 residues. J gave up 4 bases and V 2 bases, and 2 bases lay outside the gene matches. CDR1 and CDR2 from the germline V gene are SNHLY and FYNNEI. Here the CDR3 DNA reads TGTGCCAGCAGTGAACAGCGGGGGGGGTACAATGAGCAGTTCTTC. Residues: CASSEQRGGYNEQFF.

The chain links TRBV28 to TRBJ2-7; the match to TRBD2 covers 7 bases. The J segment lost 0 bases and the V segment lost 1 base, leaving 3 bases of the junction unmatched. This CDR3 is 15 amino acids long. Per the germline V gene, CDR1 is MDHEN and CDR2 is SYDVKM. CDR3 in DNA: TGTGCCAGCAGTTTATACGGGGGGAGCTCCTACGAGCAGTACTTC. Amino acid sequence: CASSLYGGSSYEQYF.